The T cell receptor (beta chain) described here comes from a study of shared clonotypes between healthy human individuals. Overall study results and limits: Approximately 5% was the fraction of naive CD4 clonotypes found shared across a few donors.

A note on this clone: Its cognate antigen is unknown.

Here immunoSEQ multiplex PCR was the method, and the copy in TCRdb shows in-frame clones only, minus some. The data contain 600,000 to 750,000 clones, around 77% of them singletons. The CDR3 totals 12 residues. The germline CDR1 and CDR2 sequences are MDHEN and SYDVKM. V was clipped by 3 bases and J by 7 bases, with 9 bases between them. This chain connects TRBV28 to TRBJ1-1; TRBD1 is a possible D gene (5 bases). The clonotype comes from a young woman in good health. Source material: memory CD4+ T cells sorted from blood. Subset here: CD45RA-negative fraction. CDR3 nucleotide sequence: TGTGCCAGCAGTTTGGGGGGATTTGAAGCTTTCTTT. It translates to CASSLGGFEAFF. Full variable domain (remainder filled in from reference TRBV28 and TRBJ1-1): DVKVTQSSRYLVKRTGEKVFLECVQDMDHENMFWYRQDPGLGLRLIYFSYDVKMKEKGDIPEGYSVSREKKERFSLILESASTNQTSMYLCASSLGGFEAFFGQGTRLTVV.